Below are 9 T cell receptor beta chains sequenced from a single sample in a study of graft-versus-host responses after intestinal transplantation. These receptors have no identified antigens. The assay was immunoSEQ multiplex PCR, and TCRdb's table has in-frame clones only and misses some. The table has approximately 130,000 clones, over 85% seen once. Sequencing was performed on unstimulated CD4+ T cells sorted from spleen or lymph node cells, taken before intestinal transplant. Receptors originate from a human donor who received an intestinal transplant.

This clone was seen more than once but under ten times. The chain has TRBV4-2 and TRBJ2-2, with TRBD2 matching over 15 bases. The CDR3 consists of 17 residues. Losses at the gene ends were 5 bases for V and 4 bases for J; bases not matched to a gene: 5. Germline V gene sequence: CDR1 LGHNA, CDR2 YNFKEQ. CDR3 nucleotides: TGTGCCAGCAGCTCTCGGACTAGCGGGGGGGTCACCGGGGAGCTGTTTTTT. It yields the protein CASSSRTSGGVTGELFF.

The chain joins TRBV6-5 to TRBJ1-6; D is uncertain. CDR1 and CDR2 (germline): MNHEY, SVGAGI. This CDR3 contains 15 residues. Trimming took off 2 bases at V and 2 bases at J, with 7 bases between the two ends. The CDR3 DNA is TGTGCCAGCAGTTACCGGCCTGCCTATAATTCACCCCTCCACTTT. Protein: CASSYRPAYNSPLHF.

The V gene is TRBV29-1, the J gene TRBJ2-1; no clear D. Germline CDR1 and CDR2: SQVTM and ANQGSEA. The CDR3 runs 12 residues. V was clipped by 8 bases and J by 0 bases, with 8 bases between them. CDR3 DNA sequence: TGCAGCTTCCTGAGCTCCTACAATGAGCAGTTCTTC. This sequence encodes CSFLSSYNEQFF.

V usage is TRBV5-1 and J usage is TRBJ2-3; 7 bases match TRBD1. This CDR3 has 16 amino acids. CDR1 and CDR2 (germline): SGHRS, YFSETQ. The junction had 12 bases not matched to a gene; V was cut back by 6 bases and J by 2 bases. The CDR3 protein is CASTTDRVGITDTQYF. Written as DNA, the CDR3 is TGCGCCAGCACGACCGACAGGGTGGGGATCACAGATACGCAGTATTTT.

The V and J genes are TRBV5-1 and TRBJ2-2; D call uncertain. CDR1 and CDR2 from the germline V gene are SGHRS and YFSETQ. The CDR3 has 13 residues. The V gene lost 0 bases and the J gene lost 8 bases, with 8 bases spanning the gap. The CDR3 region has the DNA TGCGCCAGCAGCTTGGTATTAAAAGGGGAGCTGTTTTTT. Translation: CASSLVLKGELFF.

The chain has TRBV6-5 and TRBJ1-2; maybe TRBD1 (5 bases). The CDR3 covers 14 residues. V dropped 0 bases and J dropped 4 bases, with 9 bases sitting between them. Germline values: CDR1 MNHEY, CDR2 SVGAGI. For the CDR3, the DNA is TGTGCCAGCAGTTACTCGAAGCAGGGCTATGGCTACACCTTC. It specifies CASSYSKQGYGYTF.

This chain uses TRBV4-1 with TRBJ1-2, with 10 bases matching TRBD1. This CDR3 region has 16 residues. Germline CDR1 and CDR2: MGHRA and YSYEKL. After removal of 4 bases from V and 3 bases from J, the junction contained 8 bases not matched to a gene. The CDR3 coding sequence is TGCGCCAGCAGCCCCACGGGACAGGGGTTGGACTATGGCTACACCTTC. Protein: CASSPTGQGLDYGYTF.

CDR3 protein: CASSHNGGWGETQYF. The CDR3 region has the DNA TGTGCCAGCAGCCATAACGGGGGATGGGGAGAGACCCAGTACTTC. The genes are TRBV7-2 and TRBJ2-5; a weak D match, TRBD2 (6 bases). V was clipped by 5 bases and J by 4 bases, with 17 bases between them. The germline V gene has CDR1 SGHTA and CDR2 FQGNSA. There are 15 residues in the CDR3.

J is TRBJ2-6 and V is TRBV19, with D possibly being TRBD1 (5 bases). The CDR3 is 14 amino acids. V lost 11 bases and J lost 1, with 12 bases in between. CDR1 is LNHDA and CDR2 is SQIVND in the germline V gene (reference sequence). Here the CDR3 reads CAVQDKSGANVLTF. The CDR3 DNA follows: TGTGCCGTACAGGACAAATCTGGGGCCAACGTCCTGACTTTC.